This T cell receptor beta chain was obtained from a study of blood T cells in healthy people across ages. Findings of the study overall: Both naive CD4+ cell counts and diversity were greater in long-lived donors than in aged donors. Across the age range, TCR beta diversity per million T cells fell in a roughly linear way.

Comments on this clonotype: The antigen is not known.

A J-beta primer mix and a sample-barcoded 5' primer were used in a second PCR of about 6 to 12 cycles. A 12-random-nucleotide template-switch adaptor tagged each cDNA molecule. A single record per CDR3 protein comes from TCRdb applying MiXCR to the 5' RACE reads. The table records around 1,800,000 distinct CDR3 sequences, roughly two fifths of them present only once. The specimen was blood. The sequence came from a human donor in good health.

This CDR3 is CAIRAGTEEKLFF. In DNA, the CDR3 is TGTGCCATCAGAGCCGGGACAGAGGAAAAACTGTTTTTT. The rearrangement links TRBV10-3 to TRBJ1-4, with 7 positions matching TRBD1. Germline loops: CDR1 ENHRY, CDR2 SYGVKD. CDR3 length equals 13 residues. Trimming took 6 bases from V and 8 from J; bases not matched to a gene: 6.